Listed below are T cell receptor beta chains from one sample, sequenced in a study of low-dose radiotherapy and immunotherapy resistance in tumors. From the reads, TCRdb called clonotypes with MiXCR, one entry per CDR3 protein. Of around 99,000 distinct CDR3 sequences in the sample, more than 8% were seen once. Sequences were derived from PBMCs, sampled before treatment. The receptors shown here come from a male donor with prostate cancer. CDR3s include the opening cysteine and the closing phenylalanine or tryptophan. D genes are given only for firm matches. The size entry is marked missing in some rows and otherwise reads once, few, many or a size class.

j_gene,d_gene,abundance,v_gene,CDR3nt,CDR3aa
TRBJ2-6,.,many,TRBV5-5,TGTGCCAGCAGCCCAGGAAAATCTGGGGCCAACGTCCTGACTTTC,CASSPGKSGANVLTF
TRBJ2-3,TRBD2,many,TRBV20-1,TGCAGTGCTAGAGACCTCTATGGGACTAGCGGGCCCACAGATACGCAGTATTTT,CSARDLYGTSGPTDTQYF
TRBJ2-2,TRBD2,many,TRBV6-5,TGTGCCAGCAGTTCTAGCGGTTCGAACACCGGGGAGCTGTTTTTT,CASSSSGSNTGELFF
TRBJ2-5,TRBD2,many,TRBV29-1,TGCAGCTTAGGCGGTATAGCGGGATGGGAGACCCAGTACTTC,CSLGGIAGWETQYF
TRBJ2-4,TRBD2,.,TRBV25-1,TGTGCCAGCAGTGAATATGCGCTAGCGGGAGGGCCACGATCCAAAAACATTCAGTACTTC,CASSEYALAGGPRSKNIQYF
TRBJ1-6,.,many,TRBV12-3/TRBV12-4,TGTGCCAGCAGTCCCACCCGAAATTCACCCCTCCACTTT,CASSPTRNSPLHF
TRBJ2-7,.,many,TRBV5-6,TGTGCCAGCAGCTTGGGGCTAGCTGGTGACGAGCAGTACTTC,CASSLGLAGDEQYF
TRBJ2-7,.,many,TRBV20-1,TGCAGTGCTAGAGAGGCAGGGACCTCCTACGAGCAGTACTTC,CSAREAGTSYEQYF
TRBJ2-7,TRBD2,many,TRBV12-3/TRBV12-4,TGTGCCAGCAGTTTACGGGAGGCTTGGAACGAGCAGTACTTC,CASSLREAWNEQYF
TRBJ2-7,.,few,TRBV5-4,TGTGCCGGATCTTCCACCGCCTACGAGCAGTACTTC,CAGSSTAYEQYF
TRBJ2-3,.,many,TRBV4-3,TGCGCCAGCAGCCAAGAGCAGGTTAGGTCAGATACGCAGTATTTT,CASSQEQVRSDTQYF
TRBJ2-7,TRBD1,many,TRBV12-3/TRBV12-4,TGTGCCAGCAGACGGACAGGAACCTACGAGCAGTACTTC,CASRRTGTYEQYF
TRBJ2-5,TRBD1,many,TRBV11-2,TGTGCCAGCAGCGGAAGAGGGGGCCGGGAGACCCAGTACTTC,CASSGRGGRETQYF
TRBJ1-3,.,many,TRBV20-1,TGCAGTGCTAGAGTGGTCGGGGTAGGTGGCTTCGGAAACACCATATATTTT,CSARVVGVGGFGNTIYF
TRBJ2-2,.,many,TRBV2,TGTGCCAGCAGTGTTCAAGCGGGTAGAACCGGGGAGCTGTTTTTT,CASSVQAGRTGELFF
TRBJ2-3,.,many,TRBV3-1,TGTGCCAGCAGTCAGACGGGGACCTCGGATACGCAGTATTTT,CASSQTGTSDTQYF
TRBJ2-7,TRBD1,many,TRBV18,TGTGCCAGCTCACCACCGAAGGGACAGGGAGGCAACGAGCAGTACTTC,CASSPPKGQGGNEQYF
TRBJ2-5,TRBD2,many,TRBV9,TGTGCCAGCGCCGACCTAGCGGGAGGGGAGACCCAGTACTTC,CASADLAGGETQYF
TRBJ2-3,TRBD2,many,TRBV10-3,TGTGCCATCAGCGGTAGCGGGAGTGGCACAGATACGCAGTATTTT,CAISGSGSGTDTQYF
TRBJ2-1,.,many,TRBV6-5,TGTGCCAGCAGTTATCGGGACAAGTTGTCCGAGCAGTTCTTC,CASSYRDKLSEQFF
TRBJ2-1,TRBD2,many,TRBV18,TGTGCCAGCTCACCTCGGACTAGCGGGCCGTCGGATGAGCAGTTCTTC,CASSPRTSGPSDEQFF
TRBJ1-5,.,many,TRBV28,TGTGCCAGCAGTTTACCGGGACTGGATCAGCCCCAGCATTTT,CASSLPGLDQPQHF
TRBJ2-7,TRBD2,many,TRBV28,TGTGCCAGCAGACAGACTAGCGGGAGGGCGTACGAGCAGTACTTC,CASRQTSGRAYEQYF
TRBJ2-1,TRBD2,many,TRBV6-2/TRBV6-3,TGTGCCAGCACGGGACTAGCGAACCCTCACAATGAGCAGTTCTTC,CASTGLANPHNEQFF
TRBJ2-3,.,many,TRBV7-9,TGTGCCAGCAGCCCCGGGACTTCAAGGACGGATACGCAGTATTTT,CASSPGTSRTDTQYF
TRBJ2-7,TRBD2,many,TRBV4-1,TGCGCCAGCAGTCCTAGCGGGAGGGCCAGTTACGAGCAGTACTTC,CASSPSGRASYEQYF
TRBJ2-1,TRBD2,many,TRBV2,TGTGCCAGCACCCCGGGACTAGCGGGAAATGAGCAGTTCTTC,CASTPGLAGNEQFF
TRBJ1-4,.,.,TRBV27,TGTGCCAGCAGTCGGCAGGGGAGCATAACTAATGAAAAACTGTTTTTT,CASSRQGSITNEKLFF
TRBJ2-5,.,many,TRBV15,TGTGCCACCACCATAACCCCCGCTCAAGAGACCCAGTACTTC,CATTITPAQETQYF
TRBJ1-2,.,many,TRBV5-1,TGCGCCAGCAGACCCGATACAGGGACCTATGGCTACACCTTC,CASRPDTGTYGYTF
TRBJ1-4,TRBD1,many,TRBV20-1,TGCAGTGCCTCGGACAGGGGCCGGGAAAAACTGTTTTTT,CSASDRGREKLFF
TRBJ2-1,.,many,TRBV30,TGTGCCGGAGAACTAGTTTCTAACAATGAGCAGTTCTTC,CAGELVSNNEQFF
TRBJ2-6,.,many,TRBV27,TGTGCCAGTCGGACACCGTCTGGGGCCAACGTCCTGACTTTC,CASRTPSGANVLTF
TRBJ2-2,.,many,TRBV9,TGTGCCAGCAGCGTAGCTAGCGTTAACACCGGGGAGCTGTTTTTT,CASSVASVNTGELFF
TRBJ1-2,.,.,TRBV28,TGTGCCAGCAGTAGGGCGGGGGCTAACTATGGCTACACCTTC,CASSRAGANYGYTF
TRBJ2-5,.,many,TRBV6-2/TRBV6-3,TGTGCCAGCAGTTCCCCAACAGGGTTAGGACAAGAGACCCAGTACTTC,CASSSPTGLGQETQYF
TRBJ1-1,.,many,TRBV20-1,TGCAGTGCCCACTCTCTGGCAGTTAACACTGAAGCTTTCTTT,CSAHSLAVNTEAFF
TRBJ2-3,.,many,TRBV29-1,TGCAGCGTTGAATTGCCGGTTGGGGGGCTCACAGATACGCAGTATTTT,CSVELPVGGLTDTQYF
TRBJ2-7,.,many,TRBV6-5,TGTGCCAGCAGTTCTGGACGCCACGAGCAGTACTTC,CASSSGRHEQYF
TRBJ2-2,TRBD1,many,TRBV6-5,TGTGCCAGCAGCCTAACACACGCGACGGGACAGCGGGAGCTGTTTTTT,CASSLTHATGQRELFF
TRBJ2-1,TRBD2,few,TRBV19,TGTGCCAGTAGTATTGGGACTAGAATTTACGAGCAGTTCTTC,CASSIGTRIYEQFF
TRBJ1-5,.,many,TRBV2,TGTGCCAGCAGTGAAGAGGGGCAACAGCCCCAGCATTTT,CASSEEGQQPQHF
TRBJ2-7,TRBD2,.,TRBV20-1,TGCAGTGCGATCTCACTAGCGGGAGGGTACGAGCAGTACTTC,CSAISLAGGYEQYF
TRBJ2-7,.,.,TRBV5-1,TGCGCCAGCAGCCGGGGGGACAGTCCCTTGGAGGAGCAGTACTTC,CASSRGDSPLEEQYF
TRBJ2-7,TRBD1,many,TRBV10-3,TGTGCCATGGGACAGGGCACCTACGAGCAGTACTTC,CAMGQGTYEQYF
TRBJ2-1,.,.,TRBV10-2,TGCGCCAGCAGTGAATCCCGACAGTCTTCAAACTACAATCAGCAGTTCTTC,CASSESRQSSNYNQQFF
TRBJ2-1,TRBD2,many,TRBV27,TGTGCCAGCAGTTTATTTCCTAGCGGGAGTAGTGGGGGGCAGTTCTTC,CASSLFPSGSSGGQFF
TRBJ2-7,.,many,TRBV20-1,TGCAGTGCTAGAGCAGACAGTGGCTACGAGCAGTACTTC,CSARADSGYEQYF
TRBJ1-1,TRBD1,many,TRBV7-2,TGTGCCAGCAGCTTCAGGGGGCTTAGGATGGAAGCTTTCTTT,CASSFRGLRMEAFF